Detailed here is one TCR beta chain. Its target is unknown. Germline lookup yields CDR1 SGHTA and CDR2 FQGTGA. This CDR3 has 17 residues. V shed 6 bases, J shed 4 bases, and the junction held 11 bases outside the gene matches. Amplification of TCR beta CDR3 regions was performed using RNA transcripts as template. The TCR CDR3 first-round RT-PCR relied on the HTBI primer set. TCRdb re-called the multiplex PCR reads with MiXCR, one entry per CDR3 protein. The sample records more than 500,000 distinct CDR3 sequences, over 45% being singletons. This sample stems from a study of T cells in Graves' hyperthyroidism and ophthalmopathy. Uncontrolled infection, other autoimmune disease, pregnancy or lactation disqualified patients from enrolment. Study outcomes and limitations: Most thyroid clonotypes that were expanded above 0.001 also turned up in blood.

The specimen sequenced was peripheral blood or thyroid tissue (not recorded which). The rearrangement joins TRBV7-3 to TRBJ2-2; 10 nucleotides match TRBD2. This clonotype was obtained from an adult woman with Graves' disease, either hyperthyroidism or ophthalmopathy (not recorded which). The CDR3 nucleotides are TGTGCCAGCAGTCCTAGCGGGAGAAGAGCAGGCACCGGGGAGCTGTTTTTT. It translates to CASSPSGRRAGTGELFF. The full variable domain, with the rest looked up from reference TRBV7-3 and TRBJ2-2, is GAGVSQTPSNKVTEKGKYVELRCDPISGHTALYWYRQSLGQGPEFLIYFQGTGAADDSGLPNDRFFAVRPEGSVSTLKIQRTERGDSAVYLCASSPSGRRAGTGELFFGEGSRLTVL.